This record looks at one T cell receptor beta chain sequence and its context. V was shortened by 4 bases and J by 3 bases, with 12 bases between the two germline ends. CDR1 and CDR2 (germline): SGDLS, YYNGEE. This CDR3 is built from 14 residues. The data stem from a study of memory CD4+ T cells and cytomegalovirus serostatus. Here immunoSEQ multiplex PCR was the method, and the copy in TCRdb shows in-frame clones only, minus some. The sample holds some 35,000 clones, around three quarters seen once. Single viable CD3+CD4+CD8-CD45RO+ cells were sorted as the memory CD4+ T cells. Sequencing was done on a sample of memory CD4+ T cells from blood. The gene calls are TRBV9 and TRBJ2-3; D unresolved. This TCR derives from an adult in good health and CMV-seropositive. This chain's CDR3 is CASSTLSATDTQYF. For the CDR3, the DNA is TGTGCCAGCAGCACCCTATCGGCGACAGATACGCAGTATTTT.